This entry is about one T cell receptor (beta chain). This sample was taken from a study of blood T cell repertoires in COVID-19. Across the whole study: Nucleic acid was either cDNA or gDNA, and it came from T cells, B-cell-depleted T cells, or PBMCs.

Methods used by the authors: Reference gene primer amplification in the assay estimated nucleated cell counts. Data came from immunoSEQ multiplex PCR; TCRdb stores just in-frame clones and leaves some out. V and J calls and clone size are as listed in that table; D and trimming were resolved from the DNA. The table lists around 310,000 clones, 90% of them singletons. The V end was cut by 2 bases, the J end by 3 bases, with 6 bases between. CDR1 and CDR2 from the germline V gene are SGHKS and YYEKEE (reference sequence). The CDR3 totals 12 residues. J is TRBJ2-7 and V is TRBV5-5; D gene ambiguous. The sequence came from a middle-aged woman with COVID-19, enrolled during active disease. Sequences were obtained from peripheral blood. Here the CDR3 DNA reads TGTGCCAGCAGCTTCGGAGTCTACGAGCAGTACTTC. Amino acid sequence: CASSFGVYEQYF.